The present T cell receptor beta chain was sequenced within a study of Ad26.COV2.S vaccination and SARS-CoV-2 variants. V dropped 4 bases and J dropped 1 base, with 12 bases sitting between them. The length of the CDR3 is 15 residues. CDR1 and CDR2 (germline): SGDLS, YYNGEE. Treatment here: roughly 20 received Ad26.COV2.S at low or high dose, single or two shots; five or six received placebo; per-sample allocation not given. Sample collection was performed on day 63 after the first vaccine or placebo injection. Sequencing used immunoSEQ multiplex PCR; TCRdb keeps in-frame clones, though not all of them. Of 300,000 to 350,000 clones listed, about 90% are singletons.

This TCR was recovered from a person aged 18 to 65 who received the Ad26.COV2.S COVID-19 vaccine or a placebo. The specimen comprised peripheral blood, sampled in a trial of Ad26.COV2.S vaccine versus placebo. The chain uses TRBV9 and TRBJ2-1, with a tentative D call TRBD2 (6 bases). The CDR3 region has the DNA TGTGCCAGCAGCCCCCTCGGAGGGTCCTACAATGAGCAGTTCTTC. The encoded protein is CASSPLGGSYNEQFF.